The 28 T cell receptor beta chains presented below share a single source sample, sequenced in a study of cytomegalovirus exposure and HLA in healthy donors. Generated by immunoSEQ multiplex PCR, the TCRdb table keeps only in-frame clones and is missing some. The data contain approximately 120,000 clones, 85% to 95% of them singletons. The sample was PBMCs. The receptors derive from a woman aged 18-35 years in good health and CMV-seronegative.

CDR3 sequence reads: CASSFVRGRSNTEAFF. The CDR3, as DNA: TGTGCCAGTAGTTTTGTAAGGGGAAGATCGAACACTGAAGCTTTCTTT. The genes are TRBV19 and TRBJ1-1; weak D call: TRBD1 (5 bases). The CDR3 extends over 16 amino acids. V was shortened by 5 bases and J by 1 base, with 17 bases between the two germline ends. Germline values: CDR1 LNHDA, CDR2 SQIVND (reference sequence). Together with reference TRBV19 and TRBJ1-1, the CDR3 gives the full variable domain: DGGITQSPKYLFRKEGQNVTLSCEQNLNHDAMYWYRQDPGQGLRLIYYSQIVNDFQKGDIAEGYSVSREKKESFPLTVTSAQKNPTAFYLCASSFVRGRSNTEAFFGQGTRLTVV.

This chain connects TRBV19 to TRBJ1-4; D gene unclear. The CDR3 extends over 15 amino acids. V lost 5 bases, J lost 0 bases, and 10 bases lay in between. Germline lookup yields CDR1 LNHDA and CDR2 SQIVND (reference sequence). In DNA form, the CDR3 reads TGTGCCAGTAGTTCCCTCGGGGCAACTAATGAAAAACTGTTTTTT. Translation gives CASSSLGATNEKLFF.

The V call is TRBV9, the J call TRBJ2-3; D is ambiguous. Germline V lookup: CDR1 SGDLS, CDR2 YYNGEE. The CDR3 is 12 residues long. The V and J ends lost 4 bases and 4 bases respectively, with 7 bases between them. The DNA of the CDR3 is TGTGCCAGCAGCCAAGGAGCAGATACGCAGTATTTT. Translated, it gives CASSQGADTQYF.

This sequence joins TRBV28 and TRBJ2-7; D gene unclear. Germline lookup yields CDR1 MDHEN and CDR2 SYDVKM. V lost 1 base, J lost 5 bases, and 12 bases lay in between. The CDR3 totals 14 residues. The CDR3 spells CASSLFPQDDEQYF. Written as DNA, the CDR3 is TGTGCCAGCAGTTTATTCCCACAAGATGACGAGCAGTACTTC.

The V call is TRBV9, the J call TRBJ2-5, with TRBD2 matching over 13 bases. Germline V CDR1 and CDR2: SGDLS, YYNGEE. The CDR3 sequence is 17 residues long. The ends lost 0 bases at V and 1 base at J; junction bases unmatched: 3. CDR3 nucleotide sequence: TGTGCCAGCAGCGTAGGGACTAGCGGGGGTCTCCAAGAGACCCAGTACTTC. Translating gives CASSVGTSGGLQETQYF.

The V and J genes are TRBV6-5 and TRBJ1-5; 9 bases align to TRBD1. V lost 5 bases to trimming and J lost 6 bases; unmatched junction nucleotides: 8. Germline loops: CDR1 MNHEY, CDR2 SVGAGI. The CDR3 is 15 residues long. CDR3 residues: CASSVHRGRGQPQHF. CDR3 in DNA: TGTGCCAGCAGTGTCCACAGGGGGCGAGGTCAGCCCCAGCATTTT.

V is TRBV19 and J is TRBJ1-5; 7 positions agree with TRBD1. CDR1 and CDR2 from the germline V gene are LNHDA and SQIVND (reference sequence). The V gene end was trimmed by 7 bases and the J gene end by 5 bases; junction bases not matched to a gene: 8. This CDR3 is 14 amino acids long. CDR3 sequence (DNA): TGTGCCAGTAACCTGTCAGGGGGACATCAGCCCCAGCATTTT. It yields the protein CASNLSGGHQPQHF.

The chain combines TRBV5-1 with TRBJ2-7, with D perhaps matching TRBD1 (5 bases). The CDR3 is made up of 15 amino acids. Trimming pared 6 bases from V and 6 bases from J, leaving 22 bases between. Germline values: CDR1 SGHRS, CDR2 YFSETQ. CDR3 amino acids: CASTRQIGFLFEQYF. The DNA of the CDR3 is TGCGCCAGCACTCGACAGATCGGATTTCTATTCGAGCAGTACTTC.

This clone was found once. This rearrangement joins TRBV29-1 to TRBJ2-1; 9 nucleotides agree with TRBD2. The V gene's germline CDR1 is SQVTM and CDR2 ANQGSEA. This CDR3 comprises 16 residues. V shed 5 bases, J shed 4 bases, and the junction held 12 bases outside the gene matches. CDR3 in DNA: TGCAGCGTTTTAAAGGGTAGCGGGGGAGAGTACAATGAGCAGTTCTTC. This gives the protein CSVLKGSGGEYNEQFF.

The rearrangement joins TRBV6-1 to TRBJ1-4, with 8 bases aligning to TRBD1. Germline V gene lookup returns CDR1 MNHNS and CDR2 SASEGT. The CDR3 is 12 amino acids. J was trimmed by 8 bases and V by 11 bases; bases with no gene match: 7. CDR3: CASGQGAEKLFF. The CDR3 DNA is TGTGCCTCTGGGCAGGGGGCGGAAAAACTGTTTTTT.

The CDR3 protein is CSVAGTPGGYF. CDR3 in DNA: TGCAGCGTGGCCGGGACACCCGGCGGGTACTTC. The rearrangement joins TRBV29-1 to TRBJ2-4; D perhaps matches TRBD1 (6 bases). Germline V lookup: CDR1 SQVTM, CDR2 ANQGSEA. CDR3 size: 11 residues. V lost 6 bases and J lost 15, with 18 bases in between.

The V gene is TRBV7-9, the J gene TRBJ2-7; unclear D gene. The CDR3 consists of 13 residues. V was shortened by 4 bases and J by 3 bases, with 10 bases between the two germline ends. Germline assignment: CDR1 SEHNR and CDR2 FQNEAQ (reference sequence). The CDR3 DNA sequence: TGTGCCAGCAGCTATATCTCGAGCTACGAGCAGTACTTC. Translating gives CASSYISSYEQYF.

The V and J genes are TRBV10-2 and TRBJ1-2; no reliable D call. The germline V and J ends were trimmed by 3 bases and 6 bases, with 17 bases remaining between them. Germline V CDR1 and CDR2: WSHSY, SAAADI. This CDR3 region has 15 residues. This CDR3 reads CASSDLADLVHGYTF. The CDR3 nucleotides are TGCGCCAGCAGTGATTTGGCCGATCTGGTCCATGGCTACACCTTC.

In DNA form, the CDR3 reads TGTGCCATCAGTGACGGAGAAGGGGCCAACGTCCTGACTTTC. The encoded protein is CAISDGEGANVLTF. The J gene is TRBJ2-6, the V gene TRBV10-3, with D hard to call. The V and J ends lost 3 bases and 4 bases respectively, with 7 bases between them. Per germline, CDR1 ENHRY and CDR2 SYGVKD. The CDR3 length is 14 residues.

This chain connects TRBV2 to TRBJ1-3; D might be TRBD1 (6 bases). The CDR3 totals 15 residues. Trimming removed 6 bases at V and 2 bases at J, with 14 bases between. Germline CDR1 SNHLY, CDR2 FYNNEI. DNA for the CDR3: TGTGCCAGCAGATCACAGGGAAGGGCTGGAAACACCATATATTTT. This translates into CASRSQGRAGNTIYF.

The chain employs TRBV14 and TRBJ2-2; 7 positions match TRBD1. This CDR3 comprises 16 residues. The trim removed 0 bases at V and 5 bases at J, leaving 6 bases unmatched. Germline V gene data show CDR1 as SGHDN and CDR2 as FVKESK. The CDR3 loop reads CASSQDLVQGTGELFF. CDR3 DNA: TGTGCCAGCAGCCAAGATCTGGTACAGGGGACCGGGGAGCTGTTTTTT.

This clone was seen once. V is TRBV19 and J is TRBJ1-1; TRBD1 matches 9 bases. V gave up 7 bases and J gave up 1 base; unmatched junction bases: 1. From germline, CDR1 is LNHDA and CDR2 SQIVND (reference sequence). CDR3 size: 13 residues. In nucleotides, the CDR3 is TGTGCCAGTAAACAGGGGGCGAACACTGAAGCTTTCTTT. Translated: CASKQGANTEAFF.

The chain recombines TRBV4-1 with TRBJ1-1, with 7 bases identical to TRBD1. This CDR3 has 15 amino acids. V was clipped by 4 bases and J by 0 bases; unmatched bases: 5. Germline lookup yields CDR1 MGHRA and CDR2 YSYEKL. CDR3 DNA: TGCGCCAGCAGCCCCCAGACAGGGATGAACACTGAAGCTTTCTTT. Translation gives CASSPQTGMNTEAFF.

Only one count was recorded for this clone. CDR3 sequence reads: CASSLGRGNEQFF. DNA for the CDR3: TGCGCCAGCAGCTTGGGTCGGGGAAATGAGCAGTTCTTC. The chain joins TRBV5-1 to TRBJ2-1; D is possibly TRBD2 (5 bases). The CDR3 contains 13 residues. The V gene's germline CDR1 is SGHRS and CDR2 YFSETQ. V was clipped by 0 bases and J by 7 bases, with 8 bases between them.

V and J are TRBV4-1 and TRBJ1-1; 7 bases align to TRBD1. Unmatched junction bases numbered 8, after V lost 3 bases and J lost 7 bases. Germline lookup yields CDR1 MGHRA and CDR2 YSYEKL. The CDR3 has 14 residues. The CDR3 bases are TGCGCCAGCAGCCATTCCATCCGGGACAGTGAAGCTTTCTTT. This gives the protein CASSHSIRDSEAFF.

This chain links TRBV28 with TRBJ1-5, with TRBD1 identical over 9 bases. Per the germline V gene, CDR1 is MDHEN and CDR2 is SYDVKM. This CDR3 has 16 residues. V shed 2 bases and J 3 bases; nucleotides not matched to a gene: 5. CDR3 coding DNA: TGTGCCAGCAGTTTAGGGGGACAGGGCCCCAATCAGCCCCAGCATTTT. Translating it yields CASSLGGQGPNQPQHF.

V is TRBV5-5 and J is TRBJ1-4; D call uncertain. The germline V and J ends were trimmed by 0 bases and 4 bases, with 10 bases remaining between them. This CDR3 has 15 residues. Germline lookup yields CDR1 SGHKS and CDR2 YYEKEE (reference sequence). The CDR3 region is CASSLASGSNEKLFF. CDR3 DNA: TGTGCCAGCAGCTTGGCGTCGGGGAGTAATGAAAAACTGTTTTTT.

This rearrangement joins TRBV2 to TRBJ1-3; D not certain. V was pared by 4 bases and J by 0 bases, with 10 bases between. Germline CDR1 is SNHLY and CDR2 is FYNNEI. The CDR3 is made up of 15 amino acids. The chain's CDR3 is CASSAPGASGNTIYF. CDR3 DNA: TGTGCCAGCAGTGCTCCAGGTGCCTCTGGAAACACCATATATTTT.

This rearrangement joins TRBV7-3 to TRBJ2-7; a possible D gene is TRBD2 (5 bases). Trimming removed 0 bases at V and 3 bases at J, with 12 bases between. This CDR3 contains 15 residues. From germline, CDR1 is SGHTA and CDR2 FQGTGA. The chain's CDR3 is CASSLTSGIGYEQYF. As DNA, the CDR3 is TGTGCCAGCAGCTTAACCTCCGGGATCGGCTACGAGCAGTACTTC.

This chain connects TRBV27 to TRBJ2-3, with D hard to call. V was trimmed by 0 bases and J by 1 base, leaving 5 bases between them. CDR1 MNHEY and CDR2 SMNVEV come from the germline V gene (reference sequence). The CDR3 is 14 amino acids. CDR3 sequence (DNA): TGTGCCAGCAGTTTATCACGGGGCACAGATACGCAGTATTTT. The encoded protein is CASSLSRGTDTQYF.

The rearrangement links TRBV6-1 to TRBJ2-7, with 7 bases lining up with TRBD1. Trimming at V came to 0 bases and at J to 2 bases, leaving 1 base not matched to a gene. The germline CDR1 and CDR2 sequences are MNHNS and SASEGT. The CDR3 covers 14 residues. The CDR3 DNA reads as TGTGCCAGCAGTGAAGCGGGACAGACCTACGAGCAGTACTTC. This sequence encodes CASSEAGQTYEQYF.

The V and J genes are TRBV7-8 and TRBJ1-2; unclear D gene. The length of the CDR3 is 15 residues. Per the germline V gene, CDR1 is SGHVS and CDR2 is FQNEAQ. V was pared by 1 base and J by 3 bases, with 12 bases between. CDR3 region: CASSLGHLLDYGYTF. The DNA for the CDR3 is TGTGCCAGCAGCTTAGGACACCTCTTAGACTATGGCTACACCTTC.

The J gene is TRBJ2-1, the V gene TRBV27; the match to TRBD1 covers 10 bases. The CDR3 has 15 residues. J lost 4 bases, V lost 2 bases, and 2 bases had no gene match. CDR1 is MNHEY and CDR2 is SMNVEV in the germline V gene (reference sequence). CDR3 loop: CASSLGTGVYNEQFF. CDR3 bases: TGTGCCAGCAGTTTAGGGACAGGGGTATACAATGAGCAGTTCTTC.